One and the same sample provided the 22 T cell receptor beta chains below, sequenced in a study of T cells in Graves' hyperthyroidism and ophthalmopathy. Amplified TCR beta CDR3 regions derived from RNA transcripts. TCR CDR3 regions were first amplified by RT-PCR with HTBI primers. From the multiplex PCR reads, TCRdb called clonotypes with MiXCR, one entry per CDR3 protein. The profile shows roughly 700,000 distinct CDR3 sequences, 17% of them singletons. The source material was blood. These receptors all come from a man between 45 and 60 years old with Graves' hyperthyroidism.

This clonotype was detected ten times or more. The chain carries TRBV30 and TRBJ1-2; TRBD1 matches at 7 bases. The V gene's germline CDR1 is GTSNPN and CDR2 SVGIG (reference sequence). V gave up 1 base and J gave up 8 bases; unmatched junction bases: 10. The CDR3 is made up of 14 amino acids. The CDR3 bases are TGTGCCTGGAGTGCGGACAGGATTTGGGACGGCTACACCTTC. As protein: CAWSADRIWDGYTF.

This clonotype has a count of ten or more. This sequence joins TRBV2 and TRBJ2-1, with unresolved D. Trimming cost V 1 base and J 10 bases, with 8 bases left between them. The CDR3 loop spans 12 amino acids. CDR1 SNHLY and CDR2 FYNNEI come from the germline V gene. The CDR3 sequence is CASSEDLGEQFF. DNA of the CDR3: TGTGCCAGCAGTGAAGATCTAGGCGAGCAGTTCTTC.

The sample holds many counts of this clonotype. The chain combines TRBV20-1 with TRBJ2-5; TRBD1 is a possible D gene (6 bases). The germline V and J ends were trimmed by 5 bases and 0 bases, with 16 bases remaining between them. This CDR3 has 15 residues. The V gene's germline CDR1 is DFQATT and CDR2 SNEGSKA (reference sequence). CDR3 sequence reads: CSADDGTMYQETQYF. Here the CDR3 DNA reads TGCAGTGCTGACGACGGGACAATGTACCAAGAGACCCAGTACTTC.

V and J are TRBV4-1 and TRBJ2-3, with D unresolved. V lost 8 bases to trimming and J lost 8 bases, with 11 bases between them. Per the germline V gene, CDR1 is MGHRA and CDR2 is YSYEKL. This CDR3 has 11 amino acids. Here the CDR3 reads CASASDSTQYF. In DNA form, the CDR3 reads TGCGCCAGCGCATCTGATTCTACGCAGTATTTT.

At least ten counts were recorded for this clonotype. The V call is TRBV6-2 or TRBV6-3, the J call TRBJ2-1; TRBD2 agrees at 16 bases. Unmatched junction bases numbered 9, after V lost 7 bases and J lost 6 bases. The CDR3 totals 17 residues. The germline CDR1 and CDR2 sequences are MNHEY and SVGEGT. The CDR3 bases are TGTGCCAGCACCGACGGGACTAGCGGGAGGGCCGGCAATGAGCAGTTCTTC. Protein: CASTDGTSGRAGNEQFF.

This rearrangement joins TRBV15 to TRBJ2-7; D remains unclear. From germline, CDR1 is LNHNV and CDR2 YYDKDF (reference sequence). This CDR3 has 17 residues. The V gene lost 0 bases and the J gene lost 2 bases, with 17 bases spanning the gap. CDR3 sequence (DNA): TGTGCCACCAGCAGAGATGGAAGTTGGCGGAGTCCCTACGAGCAGTACTTC. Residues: CATSRDGSWRSPYEQYF.

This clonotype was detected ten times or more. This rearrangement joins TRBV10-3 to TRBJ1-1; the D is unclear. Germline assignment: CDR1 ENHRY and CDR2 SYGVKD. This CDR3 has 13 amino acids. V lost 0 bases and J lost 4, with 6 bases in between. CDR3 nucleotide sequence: TGTGCCATCAGTGAGTCTACCGGCACTGAAGCTTTCTTT. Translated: CAISESTGTEAFF.

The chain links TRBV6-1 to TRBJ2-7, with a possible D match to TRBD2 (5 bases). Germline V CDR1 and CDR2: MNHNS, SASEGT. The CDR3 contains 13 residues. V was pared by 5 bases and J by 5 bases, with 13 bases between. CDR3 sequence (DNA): TGTGCCAGCAGTCCGGGGTCGATCGACGAGCAGTACTTC. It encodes CASSPGSIDEQYF.

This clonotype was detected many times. CDR3 sequence: CASSLSGFETQYF. The CDR3 DNA sequence: TGTGCCAGCAGTTTATCAGGGTTCGAGACCCAGTACTTC. The chain carries TRBV28 and TRBJ2-5, with D possibly being TRBD1 (5 bases). V lost 1 base and J 5 bases, leaving 8 bases between the germline ends. Germline V gene data show CDR1 as MDHEN and CDR2 as SYDVKM. The CDR3 is 13 residues long.

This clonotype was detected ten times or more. This CDR3 is CASSSIGQETQYF. The DNA for the CDR3 is TGTGCCAGCAGCTCAATTGGGCAAGAGACCCAGTACTTC. J is TRBJ2-5 and V is TRBV11-3; no clear D. V was clipped by 4 bases and J by 2 bases, with 8 bases between them. CDR1 SGHNT and CDR2 YENEEA come from the germline V gene. The CDR3 extends over 13 amino acids.

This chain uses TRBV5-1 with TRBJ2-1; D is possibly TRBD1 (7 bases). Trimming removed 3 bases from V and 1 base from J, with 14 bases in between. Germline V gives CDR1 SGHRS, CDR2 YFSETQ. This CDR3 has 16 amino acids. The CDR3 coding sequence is TGCGCCAGCAGCTCAACAGGGGAGGTGTCCTACAATGAGCAGTTCTTC. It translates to CASSSTGEVSYNEQFF.

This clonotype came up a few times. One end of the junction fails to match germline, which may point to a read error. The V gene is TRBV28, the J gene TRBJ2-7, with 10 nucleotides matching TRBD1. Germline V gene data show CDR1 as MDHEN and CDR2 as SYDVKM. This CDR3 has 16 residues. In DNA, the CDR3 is TGTGCCAGCAGTTTACCGGGACAGGGGATCTCCTACGAGCAGTGCTTC. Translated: CASSLPGQGISYEQCF. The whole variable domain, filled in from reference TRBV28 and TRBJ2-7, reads DVKVTQSSRYLVKRTGEKVFLECVQDMDHENMFWYRQDPGLGLRLIYFSYDVKMKEKGDIPEGYSVSREKKERFSLILESASTNQTSMYLCASSLPGQGISYEQCFGPGTRLTVT.

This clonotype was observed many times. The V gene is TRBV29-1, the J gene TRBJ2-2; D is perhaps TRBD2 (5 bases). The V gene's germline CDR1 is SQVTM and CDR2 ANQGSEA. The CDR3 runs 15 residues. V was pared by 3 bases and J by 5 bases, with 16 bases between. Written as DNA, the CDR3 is TGCAGCGTTGAGGTGGCGGGCAGGCAGACCGGGGAGCTGTTTTTT. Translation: CSVEVAGRQTGELFF.

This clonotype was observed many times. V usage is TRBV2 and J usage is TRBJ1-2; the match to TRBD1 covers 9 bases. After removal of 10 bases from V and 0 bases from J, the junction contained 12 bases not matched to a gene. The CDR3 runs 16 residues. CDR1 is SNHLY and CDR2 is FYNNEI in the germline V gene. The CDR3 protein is CAIPGGQGLSNYGYTF. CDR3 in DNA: TGTGCCATCCCGGGGGGACAGGGTTTATCTAACTATGGCTACACCTTC.

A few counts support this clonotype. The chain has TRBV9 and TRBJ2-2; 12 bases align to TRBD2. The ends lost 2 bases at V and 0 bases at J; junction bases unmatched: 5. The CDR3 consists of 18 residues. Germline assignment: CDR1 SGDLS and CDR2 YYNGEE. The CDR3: CASSVRLAGAANTGELFF. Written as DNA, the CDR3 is TGTGCCAGCAGCGTGCGACTAGCGGGAGCCGCGAACACCGGGGAGCTGTTTTTT.

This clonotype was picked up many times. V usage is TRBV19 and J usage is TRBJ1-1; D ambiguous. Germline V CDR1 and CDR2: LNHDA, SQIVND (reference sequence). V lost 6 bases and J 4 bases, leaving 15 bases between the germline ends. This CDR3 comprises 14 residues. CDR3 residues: CASRWTEGVTEAFF. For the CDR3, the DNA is TGTGCCAGTAGATGGACGGAGGGTGTCACTGAAGCTTTCTTT.

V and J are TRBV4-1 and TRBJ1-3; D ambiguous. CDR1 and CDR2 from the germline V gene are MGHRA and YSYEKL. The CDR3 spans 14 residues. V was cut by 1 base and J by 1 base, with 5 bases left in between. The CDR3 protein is CASSQASSGNTIYF. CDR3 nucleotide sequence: TGCGCCAGCAGCCAAGCATCATCTGGAAACACCATATATTTT.

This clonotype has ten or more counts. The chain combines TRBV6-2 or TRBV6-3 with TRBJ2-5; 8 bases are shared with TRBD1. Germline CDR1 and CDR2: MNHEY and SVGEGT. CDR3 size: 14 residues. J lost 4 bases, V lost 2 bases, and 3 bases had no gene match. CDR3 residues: CASSYGTGRETQYF. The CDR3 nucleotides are TGTGCCAGCAGTTACGGGACAGGAAGAGAGACCCAGTACTTC.

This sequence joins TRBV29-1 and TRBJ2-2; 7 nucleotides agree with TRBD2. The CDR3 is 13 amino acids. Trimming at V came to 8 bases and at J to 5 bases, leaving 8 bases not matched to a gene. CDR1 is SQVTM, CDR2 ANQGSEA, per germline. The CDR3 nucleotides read TGCAGCATAGTGGGAGGGCCGACCGGGGAGCTGTTTTTT. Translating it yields CSIVGGPTGELFF.

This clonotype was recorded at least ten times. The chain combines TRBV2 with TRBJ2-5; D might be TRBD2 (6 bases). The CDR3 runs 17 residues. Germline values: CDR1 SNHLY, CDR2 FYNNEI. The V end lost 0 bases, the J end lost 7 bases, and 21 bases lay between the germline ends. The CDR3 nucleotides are TGTGCCAGCAGTGAAGCGCCCGCGGGACCGGCTAAGGGGACCCAGTACTTC. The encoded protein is CASSEAPAGPAKGTQYF. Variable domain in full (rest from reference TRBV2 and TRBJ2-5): EPEVTQTPSHQVTQMGQEVILRCVPISNHLYFYWYRQILGQKVEFLVSFYNNEISEKSEIFDDQFSVERPDGSNFTLKIRSTKLEDSAMYFCASSEAPAGPAKGTQYFGPGTRLLVL.

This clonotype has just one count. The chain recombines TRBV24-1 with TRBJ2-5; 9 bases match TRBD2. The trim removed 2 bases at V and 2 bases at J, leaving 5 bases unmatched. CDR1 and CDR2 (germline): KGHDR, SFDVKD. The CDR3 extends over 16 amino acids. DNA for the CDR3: TGTGCCACCAGTGATTCCGGGACTAGCTGGCAAGAGACCCAGTACTTC. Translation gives CATSDSGTSWQETQYF.

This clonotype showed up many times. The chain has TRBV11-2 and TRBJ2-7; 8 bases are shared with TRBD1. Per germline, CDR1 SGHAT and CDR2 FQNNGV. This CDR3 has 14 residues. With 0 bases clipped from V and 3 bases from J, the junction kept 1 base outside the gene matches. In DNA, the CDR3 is TGTGCCAGCAGCTTAGAAACAGGGGGCTACGAGCAGTACTTC. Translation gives CASSLETGGYEQYF.